Below are 16 T cell receptor beta chains sequenced from a single sample in a study of T cell changes during pregnancy in multiple sclerosis. Method: immunoSEQ multiplex PCR; TCRdb's copy keeps in-frame clones and lacks some. The sample lists fewer than 60,000 clones; more than 85% were seen once. The source material was peripheral blood, sampled after pregnancy. Receptors were obtained from a female donor in good health, enrolled as a control in a pregnancy study.

The genes are TRBV10-3 and TRBJ2-7; no reliable D call. V was trimmed by 0 bases and J by 6 bases, leaving 15 bases between them. The CDR3 is 15 residues long. The germline gives CDR1 ENHRY, CDR2 SYGVKD. The CDR3 DNA is TGTGCCATCAGTGAGTCGTACCAGGCGCCCCTCGAGCAGTACTTC. Protein sequence: CAISESYQAPLEQYF.

The chain combines TRBV5-6 with TRBJ1-1; 10 bases align to TRBD1. The CDR3 spans 17 residues. The trim removed 0 bases at V and 0 bases at J, leaving 5 bases unmatched. CDR1 and CDR2 from the germline V gene are SGHDT and YYEEEE. The CDR3 region is CASSLGGQGNMNTEAFF. The CDR3 DNA is TGTGCCAGCAGCTTGGGGGGACAGGGGAACATGAACACTGAAGCTTTCTTT. Full variable domain (rest looked up from reference TRBV5-6 and TRBJ1-1): DAGVTQSPTHLIKTRGQQVTLRCSPKSGHDTVSWYQQALGQGPQFIFQYYEEEERQRGNFPDRFSGHQFPNYSSELNVNALLLGDSALYLCASSLGGQGNMNTEAFFGQGTRLTVV.

The rearrangement joins TRBV5-5 to TRBJ2-3; D gene uncertain. The CDR3 spans 16 residues. Germline lookup yields CDR1 SGHKS and CDR2 YYEKEE (reference sequence). Trimming cost V 0 bases and J 0 bases, with 11 bases left between them. DNA for the CDR3: TGTGCCAGCAGCTTGGCCGCCTATACTAGCACAGATACGCAGTATTTT. It specifies CASSLAAYTSTDTQYF. Full variable domain (remainder filled in from reference TRBV5-5 and TRBJ2-3): DAGVTQSPTHLIKTRGQQVTLRCSPISGHKSVSWYQQVLGQGPQFIFQYYEKEERGRGNFPDRFSARQFPNYSSELNVNALLLGDSALYLCASSLAAYTSTDTQYFGPGTRLTVL.

V usage is TRBV7-2 and J usage is TRBJ2-3; D remains unclear. The CDR3 runs 12 residues. CDR1 SGHTA and CDR2 FQGNSA come from the germline V gene. V lost 4 bases and J 5 bases, leaving 7 bases between the germline ends. CDR3: CASSYFLDTQYF. The CDR3 DNA reads TGTGCCAGCAGCTACTTTTTAGATACGCAGTATTTT.

The J gene is TRBJ2-1, the V gene TRBV4-1; 8 positions agree with TRBD2. Losses at the gene ends were 0 bases for V and 1 base for J; bases not matched to a gene: 8. The CDR3 is made up of 18 amino acids. CDR1 and CDR2 (germline): MGHRA, YSYEKL. The CDR3 here is CASSQESTSGISYNEQFF. CDR3 sequence (DNA): TGCGCCAGCAGCCAAGAGAGTACTAGCGGTATTTCCTACAATGAGCAGTTCTTC.

In this sample, this clone turned up once. The chain links TRBV13 to TRBJ2-1, with TRBD1 matching 7 bases. Per germline, CDR1 PRHDT and CDR2 FYEKMQ (reference sequence). J was trimmed by 5 bases and V by 5 bases; bases with no gene match: 6. CDR3 length equals 14 residues. CDR3 in DNA: TGTGCCAGCAGCCCCGGGACAGAGGACAATGAGCAGTTCTTC. Translation gives CASSPGTEDNEQFF.

J is TRBJ1-1 and V is TRBV18; D ambiguous. Trimming cost V 1 base and J 0 bases, with 9 bases left between them. In germline, CDR1 is KGHSH, CDR2 LQKENI. The CDR3 has 15 residues. The CDR3 bases are TGTGCCAGCTCACCACAGAGAGAATTGAACACTGAAGCTTTCTTT. It codes for CASSPQRELNTEAFF.

The chain couples TRBV27 to TRBJ2-7, with 10 bases aligning to TRBD2. With 6 bases clipped from V and 3 bases from J, the junction kept 2 bases outside the gene matches. The germline V gene encodes CDR1 MNHEY and CDR2 SMNVEV (reference sequence). The CDR3 consists of 13 residues. The CDR3 protein is CASRASGSYEQYF. Here the CDR3 DNA reads TGTGCCAGCAGGGCTAGCGGGAGCTACGAGCAGTACTTC.

The V and J genes are TRBV4-2 and TRBJ1-1; TRBD1 agrees at 7 bases. After removal of 4 bases from V and 1 base from J, the junction contained 9 bases not matched to a gene. This CDR3 comprises 16 residues. Germline V gives CDR1 LGHNA, CDR2 YNFKEQ. The CDR3 loop is CASSPNRQGPNTEAFF. The CDR3 coding sequence is TGTGCCAGCAGCCCGAATCGACAGGGCCCGAACACTGAAGCTTTCTTT.

The V call is TRBV29-1, the J call TRBJ2-2; possible D gene TRBD1, 5 bases. Germline V gives CDR1 SQVTM, CDR2 ANQGSEA. Trimming pared 6 bases from V and 3 bases from J, leaving 14 bases between. The CDR3 covers 14 residues. The CDR3 spells CSVRPSRDTGELFF. CDR3 nucleotides: TGCAGCGTCCGGCCGTCCAGGGACACCGGGGAGCTGTTTTTT.

About this clone itself: Mismatch with germline at one junction end may stem from a read error. The chain links TRBV10-3 to TRBJ1-1; D gene ambiguous. Germline V lookup: CDR1 ENHRY, CDR2 SYGVKD. The CDR3 length is 15 residues. The CDR3 bases are TGTGCCATCAGTGCGAGCGGCCCCCCGAACGCTGAAGCTTTCTTT. Protein: CAISASGPPNAEAFF.

In DNA form, the CDR3 reads TGCGCCAGCAGGCCGGACAGGGCAAGAGATTCACCCCTCCACTTT. Translated, it gives CASRPDRARDSPLHF. This chain connects TRBV5-1 to TRBJ1-6; TRBD1 aligns across 8 bases. CDR1 and CDR2 (germline): SGHRS, YFSETQ. CDR3 size: 15 residues. Unmatched junction bases numbered 9, after V lost 5 bases and J lost 8 bases.

The chain joins TRBV15 to TRBJ2-7, with D tentatively TRBD1 (5 bases). Between the trimmed V and J ends, which lost 1 base and 0 bases, there was a span of 7 bases. Germline lookup yields CDR1 LNHNV and CDR2 YYDKDF (reference sequence). The CDR3 length is 14 residues. The CDR3 sequence is CATSRAGNSYEQYF. In nucleotides, the CDR3 is TGTGCCACCAGCAGAGCAGGGAACTCCTACGAGCAGTACTTC.

This sequence joins TRBV11-3 and TRBJ2-1; maybe TRBD2 (6 bases). The CDR3 loop spans 15 amino acids. CDR1 and CDR2 from the germline V gene are SGHNT and YENEEA. The V and J ends lost 3 bases and 7 bases respectively, with 16 bases between them. The CDR3: CASSFQGGIGNEQFF. The CDR3 nucleotides are TGTGCCAGCAGCTTCCAGGGAGGAATCGGTAATGAGCAGTTCTTC.

The gene calls are TRBV5-5 and TRBJ2-5; 9 nucleotides agree with TRBD2. The CDR3 runs 14 residues. Trimming took 1 base from V and 4 from J; bases not matched to a gene: 2. Looked up from germline, CDR1 is SGHKS and CDR2 is YYEKEE (reference sequence). CDR3 bases: TGTGCCAGCAGCTTGACTAGCGGGCTAGAGACCCAGTACTTC. It specifies CASSLTSGLETQYF.

V and J are TRBV5-1 and TRBJ2-3; D unclear. Trimming left V 0 bases short and J 0 bases short, with 11 bases between. The CDR3 runs 16 residues. Germline-derived CDR1 and CDR2 are SGHRS and YFSETQ. This CDR3 is CASSLAMSKSTDTQYF. In DNA form, the CDR3 reads TGCGCCAGCAGCTTGGCCATGAGCAAAAGCACAGATACGCAGTATTTT.